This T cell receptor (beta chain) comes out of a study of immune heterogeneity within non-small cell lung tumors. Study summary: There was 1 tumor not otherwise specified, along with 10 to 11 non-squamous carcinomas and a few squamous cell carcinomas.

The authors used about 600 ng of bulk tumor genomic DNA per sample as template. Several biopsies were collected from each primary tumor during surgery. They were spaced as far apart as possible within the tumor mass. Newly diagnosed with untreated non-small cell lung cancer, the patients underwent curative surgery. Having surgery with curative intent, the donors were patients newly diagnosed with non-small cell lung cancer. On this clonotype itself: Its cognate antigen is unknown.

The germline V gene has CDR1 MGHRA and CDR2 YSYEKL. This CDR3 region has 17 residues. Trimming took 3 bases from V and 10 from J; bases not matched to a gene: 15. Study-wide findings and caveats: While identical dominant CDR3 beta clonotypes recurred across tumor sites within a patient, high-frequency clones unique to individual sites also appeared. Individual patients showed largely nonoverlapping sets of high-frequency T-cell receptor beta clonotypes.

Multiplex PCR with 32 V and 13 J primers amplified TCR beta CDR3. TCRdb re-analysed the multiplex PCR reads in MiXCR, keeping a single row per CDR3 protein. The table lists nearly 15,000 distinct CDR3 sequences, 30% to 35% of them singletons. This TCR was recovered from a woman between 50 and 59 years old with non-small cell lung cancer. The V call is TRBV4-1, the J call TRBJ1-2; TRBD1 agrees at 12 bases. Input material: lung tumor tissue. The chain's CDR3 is CASSQDWGTGGADVYTF. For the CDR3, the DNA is TGCGCCAGCAGCCAGGATTGGGGGACAGGGGGCGCGGATGTCTACACCTTC.